The sequence of this TCR beta chain was determined in a study of cytomegalovirus exposure and HLA in healthy donors. About the study: There were 75 million to 95 million unique TCRs (from HLA-typed donors) in an early data release. Study-level results: CMV antigen specificity of a few CMV-associated chains was confirmed in vitro.

Germline V CDR1 and CDR2: SGHAT, FQNNGV. The ends were cut back, 3 bases at V and 3 bases at J, with 12 bases in the middle. The CDR3 length is 14 residues. Concerning this clone: What it recognizes is unknown.

The PCR contained 60 Vbeta and 13 Jbeta primers. Here immunoSEQ multiplex PCR was the method, and the copy in TCRdb shows in-frame clones only, minus some. The sample consists of 130,000 to 150,000 clones, around 72% of them appearing once. The receptor was derived from a woman between 40 and 55 years old in good health and CMV-seronegative. Source material: PBMCs. The chain uses TRBV11-2 and TRBJ2-7; D gene uncertain. The CDR3 spells CASSFYDGDYEQYV. CDR3 nucleotides: TGTGCCAGCAGCTTTTACGACGGCGACTACGAGCAGTACGTC.